This note documents a single T cell receptor (beta chain) sequence. Antigen: not known. The germline V gene encodes CDR1 MNHEY and CDR2 SVGAGI. The CDR3 length is 14 residues. Deletions cut 3 bases from V and 5 bases from J, with 13 bases between. The data originate from a study of human T cells and chemical hapten exposure. The overall study: Patch testing was performed with 0.01% DPC on the upper back, with reading at 6 days. The study's findings and limits: Donors in the study had alopecia, meaning their immune response may differ from healthy people's.

TCRdb used MiXCR to reprocess the RACE reads, holding one entry per CDR3 protein. This table holds approximately 80,000 distinct CDR3 sequences, over 9.5% found once. Time point in this sample: patch test 2, 6 weeks after DPC sensitization. Treatment indicated: therapeutic diphenylcyclopropenone sensitization with weekly scalp DPC. Donation of samples came from alopecia patients who were 18 to 70 years old and suitable for DPC. Sequencing used whole blood, obtained in connection with sensitization to the hapten diphenylcyclopropenone (DPC). The receptor was derived from a woman in her forties or fifties with alopecia areata. Some clones in this sample may be carry-over from other donors' samples. The chain recombines TRBV6-5 with TRBJ2-5, with D possibly TRBD1 on 6 matching bases. CDR3 loop: CASSYQGPLETQYF. The CDR3 DNA is TGTGCCAGCAGTTATCAGGGGCCGCTGGAGACCCAGTACTTC.